This section outlines one T cell receptor beta chain sequence together with its context. The antigen remains unidentified. Specified time point: patch test 3, about 24 weeks after DPC sensitization. Treatment given: therapeutic diphenylcyclopropenone sensitization with weekly scalp DPC. These data belong to a study of human T cells and chemical hapten exposure. Study-wide results and caveats: Expanded TCRs created a significantly greater count of big CDR3 similarity clusters than controls did. A positive correlation with patch test score was shown by PT1 expanded TCR counts.

Each CDR3 protein is one row after TCRdb ran MiXCR on the RACE reads. The sample holds 80,000 to 100,000 distinct CDR3 sequences, 27% seen once. This CDR3 contains 15 residues. Germline V gene sequence: CDR1 SNHLY, CDR2 FYNNEI. Losses at the gene ends were 6 bases for V and 4 bases for J; bases not matched to a gene: 9. The rearrangement links TRBV2 to TRBJ2-3; 8 bases are a match to TRBD2. The sequence came from a man aged 35-49 years with alopecia areata. Some clones in this sample may be carry-over from other donors' samples. The sequencing here drew on whole blood, taken in connection with sensitization to the hapten diphenylcyclopropenone (DPC). CDR3 DNA: TGTGCCAGCAGCCCAATAGCGGGAAGAGCAGATACGCAGTATTTT. This gives the protein CASSPIAGRADTQYF.